This T cell receptor (beta chain) emerged from a study of tumor and adjacent non-tumor tissue in lung cancer. Study summary: Each sample yielded about 4.17 million productive TCRbeta reads on average. Findings and limits, study-wide: Shorter survival was associated with higher TCR diversity in tumors. Tumor tissue had significantly higher TCR diversity than normal lung.

No cell sorting was done before RNA was extracted from the tissue. The CDR3 spans 13 residues. V was trimmed by 10 bases and J by 2 bases, leaving 12 bases between them. In the case of this clonotype: Antigen unknown.

A modified ARM-PCR protocol with three rounds of nested PCR amplified TCRbeta. TCRdb re-called the multiplex PCR reads with MiXCR, one entry per CDR3 protein. The data contain 70,000 to 80,000 distinct CDR3 sequences, 72% of them singletons. This chain uses TRBV12-3 or TRBV12-4 with TRBJ1-5; D perhaps matches TRBD1 (5 bases). The TCR was taken from a woman aged 40 to 50 with non-small cell lung cancer. Sample: lung tumor tissue. The CDR3 DNA reads as TGTGCCAACAGGAGGGATGGCAATCAGCCCCAGCATTTT. It codes for CANRRDGNQPQHF.